The rows below give T cell receptor beta chains drawn from one sample of a study of vaccination effects on CD4 cells after COVID-19. The assay was immunoSEQ multiplex PCR, and TCRdb's table has in-frame clones only and misses some. The sample consists of about 72,000 clones, approximately 82% of them appearing once. The antigens of these receptors remain unknown. The sample here was CD4+ T cells from PBMCs cultured with HCoV-229E spike peptides, taken after COVID-19 vaccination. These receptors were obtained from a human donor who received a COVID-19 vaccine. CDR3s include the opening cysteine and the closing phenylalanine or tryptophan. D genes are given only for firm matches. Not every row has a clone size; where given, it reads once, few, many or a size class.

DNA: TGTGCCAGCAGCCGAGGATCCAATCAGCCCCAGCATTTT
CDR3: CASSRGSNQPQHF
V: TRBV14
D: NA
size: NA
J: TRBJ1-5

DNA: TGTGCCAGCAGCAAAGGACTAGCGCCAACCTACAATGAGCAGTTCTTC
CDR3: CASSKGLAPTYNEQFF
V: TRBV7-2
D: TRBD2
size: medium-sized
J: TRBJ2-1

DNA: TGTGCCAGCAGGGACGGCTCTAGCAATCAGCCCCAGCATTTT
CDR3: CASRDGSSNQPQHF
V: TRBV6-5
D: NA
size: NA
J: TRBJ1-5

DNA: TGCGCCAGCAGCCAAGGCACGCGGGGAGATACGCAGTATTTT
CDR3: CASSQGTRGDTQYF
V: TRBV4-1
D: NA
size: few
J: TRBJ2-3

DNA: TGTGCCAGCAGTTACCAAAGCATGAACACTGAAGCTTTCTTT
CDR3: CASSYQSMNTEAFF
V: TRBV6-5
D: NA
size: once
J: TRBJ1-1

DNA: TGTGCCAGCAGAAACACCACGTCGAAGCAAGAGACCCAGTACTTC
CDR3: CASRNTTSKQETQYF
V: TRBV21-1
D: NA
size: NA
J: TRBJ2-5

DNA: TGCGCCAGCAGCCTAGGGACAGGGGCTGGTTCACCCCTCCACTTT
CDR3: CASSLGTGAGSPLHF
V: TRBV5-1
D: TRBD1
size: NA
J: TRBJ1-6

DNA: TGTGCCAGCAGCCAAGGCAGACTAGCGCTACACCAAGAGACCCAGTACTTC
CDR3: CASSQGRLALHQETQYF
V: TRBV14
D: TRBD2
size: once
J: TRBJ2-5

DNA: TGTGCCAGCAGCTTGCCGGGACAGGGAGTCTCTGGGGCCAACGTCCTGACTTTC
CDR3: CASSLPGQGVSGANVLTF
V: TRBV5-4
D: TRBD1
size: NA
J: TRBJ2-6

DNA: TGTGCCAGCAGTGAAGAGGTCGGACAGGTCTATGGCTACACCTTC
CDR3: CASSEEVGQVYGYTF
V: TRBV6-1
D: TRBD1
size: NA
J: TRBJ1-2

DNA: TGTGCCTGGAGTGTACGGGGTACCGGGGCCAACGTCCTGACTTTC
CDR3: CAWSVRGTGANVLTF
V: TRBV30
D: NA
size: NA
J: TRBJ2-6

DNA: TGTGCCAGCAGTTTTCGGGGGCAAGAGACCCAGTACTTC
CDR3: CASSFRGQETQYF
V: TRBV12-3/TRBV12-4
D: NA
size: NA
J: TRBJ2-5

DNA: TGTGCCAGCAGTCCGGACAGTTACAATGAGCAGTTCTTC
CDR3: CASSPDSYNEQFF
V: TRBV6-2/TRBV6-3
D: NA
size: NA
J: TRBJ2-1

DNA: TGTGCCAGCAGTGATACTCCGGGACAGGGGGCCGAGACCCAGTACTTC
CDR3: CASSDTPGQGAETQYF
V: TRBV2
D: TRBD1
size: NA
J: TRBJ2-5

DNA: TGTGCCAGCCCCGGGACGGATCCTACAGATACGCAGTATTTT
CDR3: CASPGTDPTDTQYF
V: TRBV5-8
D: NA
size: NA
J: TRBJ2-3